This passage covers 13 T cell receptor beta chains from one sample sequenced in a study of cytomegalovirus exposure and HLA in healthy donors. The PCR was carried out with 60 Vbeta primers and 13 Jbeta primers. Data came from immunoSEQ multiplex PCR; TCRdb stores just in-frame clones and leaves some out. This sample has approximately 160,000 clones, with roughly 65% found just once. Source material: PBMCs. These receptor sequences come from a young woman in good health and CMV-seropositive.

The J gene is TRBJ1-4, the V gene TRBV6-1; no clear D. V gave up 1 base and J gave up 5 bases, with 11 bases separating them. Germline assignment: CDR1 MNHNS and CDR2 SASEGT. The CDR3 sequence is 15 residues long. In DNA form, the CDR3 reads TGTGCCAGCAGTGAAGGCGTCGTAGAGAATGAAAAACTGTTTTTT. This gives the protein CASSEGVVENEKLFF.

V is TRBV4-2 and J is TRBJ2-7; TRBD2 might be the D (6 bases). CDR1 is LGHNA, CDR2 YNFKEQ, per germline. This CDR3 contains 16 residues. Trimming took off 0 bases at V and 0 bases at J, with 12 bases between the two ends. CDR3 bases: TGTGCCAGCAGCCAAGACGGCGGGGAAAGCTCCTACGAGCAGTACTTC. The encoded protein is CASSQDGGESSYEQYF.

This chain links TRBV19 with TRBJ2-1, with 7 bases fitting TRBD2. CDR3 length: 16 residues. In germline, CDR1 is LNHDA, CDR2 SQIVND (reference sequence). The ends lost 5 bases at V and 6 bases at J; junction bases unmatched: 13. In DNA, the CDR3 is TGTGCCAGTAGTTCGGCTAGCGGTTCAAAGGGCAATGAGCAGTTCTTC. This sequence encodes CASSSASGSKGNEQFF.

This chain links TRBV5-1 with TRBJ2-5; 8 bases fit TRBD1. After removal of 0 bases from V and 5 bases from J, the junction contained 6 bases not matched to a gene. Germline assignment: CDR1 SGHRS and CDR2 YFSETQ. The CDR3 length is 15 residues. CDR3 sequence: CASSLGQGIGETQYF. DNA for the CDR3: TGCGCCAGCAGCTTGGGACAGGGGATCGGGGAGACCCAGTACTTC. Together with reference TRBV5-1 and TRBJ2-5, the CDR3 gives the full variable domain: KAGVTQTPRYLIKTRGQQVTLSCSPISGHRSVSWYQQTPGQGLQFLFEYFSETQRNKGNFPGRFSGRQFSNSRSEMNVSTLELGDSALYLCASSLGQGIGETQYFGPGTRLLVL.

The rearrangement links TRBV13 to TRBJ1-2; 7 bases match TRBD1. CDR1 is PRHDT and CDR2 is FYEKMQ in the germline V gene (reference sequence). The trim removed 4 bases at V and 0 bases at J, leaving 5 bases unmatched. The length of the CDR3 is 15 residues. The CDR3 reads CASSSTDRPNYGYTF. The CDR3 nucleotides read TGTGCCAGCAGCTCGACGGACAGGCCTAACTATGGCTACACCTTC.

This chain joins TRBV10-1 and TRBJ2-5; the D gene is possibly TRBD2 (5 bases). CDR1 and CDR2 from the germline V gene are WNHNN and SYGVQD (reference sequence). Trimming removed 0 bases at V and 5 bases at J, with 13 bases between. The CDR3 extends over 15 amino acids. The CDR3 DNA follows: TGCGCCAGCAGTGAGTCGGGTAGCGACGCGGAGACCCAGTACTTC. It translates to CASSESGSDAETQYF.

CDR3 region: CASTLRGGSNQPQHF. Written as DNA, the CDR3 is TGTGCCAGCACCTTAAGGGGAGGAAGCAATCAGCCCCAGCATTTT. The V gene is TRBV6-5, the J gene TRBJ1-5; D is possibly TRBD1 (5 bases). The ends were cut back, 7 bases at V and 1 base at J, with 14 bases in the middle. The CDR3 consists of 15 residues. Germline CDR1 reads MNHEY; CDR2 reads SVGAGI.

The chain has TRBV29-1 and TRBJ1-1, with D maybe TRBD1 (5 bases). The CDR3 runs 13 residues. Germline lookup yields CDR1 SQVTM and CDR2 ANQGSEA. V was trimmed by 7 bases and J by 1 base, leaving 13 bases between them. In DNA form, the CDR3 reads TGCAGCGGAATCGACAGCGAGAACACTGAAGCTTTCTTT. It yields the protein CSGIDSENTEAFF.

This clone was detected only a few times. The chain is built from TRBV7-9 and TRBJ2-1; possibly TRBD2 for D (6 bases). This CDR3 is 14 amino acids long. Per the germline V gene, CDR1 is SEHNR and CDR2 is FQNEAQ (reference sequence). Trimming took 8 bases from V and 3 from J, leaving 14 bases between them. Written as DNA, the CDR3 is TGTGCCAGCGGGGTTAGCGGTAGCTACAATGAGCAGTTCTTC. This encodes CASGVSGSYNEQFF.

This rearrangement joins TRBV30 to TRBJ2-7, with a tentative D call TRBD1 (5 bases). The V gene lost 0 bases and the J gene lost 0 bases, with 18 bases spanning the gap. The CDR3 spans 17 residues. The V gene's germline CDR1 is GTSNPN and CDR2 SVGIG (reference sequence). CDR3 protein: CAWSVEGWAGFSYEQYF. Written as DNA, the CDR3 is TGTGCCTGGAGTGTAGAAGGTTGGGCAGGGTTCTCCTACGAGCAGTACTTC.

V gene TRBV6-5 combines with J gene TRBJ1-2; the match to TRBD1 covers 9 bases. Germline-derived CDR1 and CDR2 are MNHEY and SVGAGI. Unmatched junction bases numbered 7, after V lost 5 bases and J lost 3 bases. The CDR3 is 15 residues long. The CDR3 reads CASSQGQGRYYGYTF. Written as DNA, the CDR3 is TGTGCCAGCAGTCAAGGACAGGGGAGATACTATGGCTACACCTTC.

The genes are TRBV19 and TRBJ2-2; D may be TRBD1 (6 bases). Germline V gene data show CDR1 as LNHDA and CDR2 as SQIVND (reference sequence). This CDR3 is built from 15 residues. Trimming stripped 2 bases from V and 1 base from J, with 8 bases between. CDR3 loop: CASSIIGGNTGELFF. The CDR3 nucleotides read TGTGCCAGTAGTATAATAGGGGGGAACACCGGGGAGCTGTTTTTT.

The chain recombines TRBV19 with TRBJ1-5, with D maybe TRBD1 (6 bases). Germline lookup yields CDR1 LNHDA and CDR2 SQIVND (reference sequence). V lost 1 base, J lost 1 base, and 11 bases lay in between. CDR3 length: 16 residues. The CDR3 reads CASSIVGQTSNQPQHF. The DNA for the CDR3 is TGTGCCAGTAGTATAGTTGGACAGACAAGCAATCAGCCCCAGCATTTT.